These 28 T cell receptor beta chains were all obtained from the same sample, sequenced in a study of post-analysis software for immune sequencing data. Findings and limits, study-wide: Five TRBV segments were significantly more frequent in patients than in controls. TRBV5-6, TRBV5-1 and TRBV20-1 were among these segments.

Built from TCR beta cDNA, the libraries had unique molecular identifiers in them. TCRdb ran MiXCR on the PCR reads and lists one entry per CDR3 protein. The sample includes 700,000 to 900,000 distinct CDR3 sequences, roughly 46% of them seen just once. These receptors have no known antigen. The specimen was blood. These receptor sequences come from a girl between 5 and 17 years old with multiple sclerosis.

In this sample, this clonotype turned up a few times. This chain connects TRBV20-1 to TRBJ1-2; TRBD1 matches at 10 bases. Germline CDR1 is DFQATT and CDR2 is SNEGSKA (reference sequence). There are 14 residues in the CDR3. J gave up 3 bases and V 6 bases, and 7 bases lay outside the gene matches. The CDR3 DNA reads TGCAGTGCACGCAGGGACAGGGGCTACTATGGCTACACCTTC. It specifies CSARRDRGYYGYTF.

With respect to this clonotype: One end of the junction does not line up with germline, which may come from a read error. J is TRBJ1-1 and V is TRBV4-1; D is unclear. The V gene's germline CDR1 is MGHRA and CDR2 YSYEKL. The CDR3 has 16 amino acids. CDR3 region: CASSQAPEPINTEVFF. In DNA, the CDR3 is TGCGCCAGCAGCCAAGCCCCAGAGCCTATTAACACTGAAGTTTTCTTT.

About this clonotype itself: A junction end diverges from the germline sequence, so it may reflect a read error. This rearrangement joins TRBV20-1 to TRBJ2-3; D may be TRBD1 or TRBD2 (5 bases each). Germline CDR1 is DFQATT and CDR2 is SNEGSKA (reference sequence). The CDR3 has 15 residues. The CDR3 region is CSARGGTLGTGTQYF. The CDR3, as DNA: TGCAGTGCTAGAGGGGGGACCCTTGGCACAGGTACGCAGTATTTT.

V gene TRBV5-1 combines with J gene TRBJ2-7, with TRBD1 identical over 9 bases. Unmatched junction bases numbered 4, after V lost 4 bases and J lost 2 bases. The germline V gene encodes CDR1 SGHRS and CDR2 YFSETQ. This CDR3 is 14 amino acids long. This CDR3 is CASSDGTGTYEQYF. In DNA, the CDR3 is TGCGCCAGCAGCGACGGGACAGGGACCTACGAGCAGTACTTC.

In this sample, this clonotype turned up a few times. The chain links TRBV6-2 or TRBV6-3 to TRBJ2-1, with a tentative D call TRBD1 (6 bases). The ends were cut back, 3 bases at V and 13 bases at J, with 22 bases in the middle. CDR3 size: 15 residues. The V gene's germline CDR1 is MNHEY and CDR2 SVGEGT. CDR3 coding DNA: TGTGCCAGCAGTTATGGACAGCTTTCGCCTGATCCACAGTTCTTC. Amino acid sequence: CASSYGQLSPDPQFF.

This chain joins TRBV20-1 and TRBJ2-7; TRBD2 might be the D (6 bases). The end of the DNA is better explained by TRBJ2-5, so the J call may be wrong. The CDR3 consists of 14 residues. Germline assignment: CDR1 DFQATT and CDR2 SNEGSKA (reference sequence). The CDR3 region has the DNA TGCAGTGCCGAGAGCTGGGACTTAGGAGAGACCCAGTACTTC. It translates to CSAESWDLGETQYF.

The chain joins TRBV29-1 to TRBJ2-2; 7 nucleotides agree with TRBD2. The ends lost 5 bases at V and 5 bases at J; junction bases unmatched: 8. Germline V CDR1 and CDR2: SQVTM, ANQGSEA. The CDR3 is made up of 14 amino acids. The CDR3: CSVRREIRTGELFF. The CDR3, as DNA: TGCAGCGTTCGGCGGGAGATACGGACCGGGGAGCTGTTTTTT.

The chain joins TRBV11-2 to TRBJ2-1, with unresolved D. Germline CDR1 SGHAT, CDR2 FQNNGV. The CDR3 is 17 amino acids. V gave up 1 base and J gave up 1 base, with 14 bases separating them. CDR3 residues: CASSLGPYAGSYNEQFF. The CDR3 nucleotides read TGTGCCAGCAGCTTAGGGCCTTACGCCGGGTCCTACAATGAGCAGTTCTTC.

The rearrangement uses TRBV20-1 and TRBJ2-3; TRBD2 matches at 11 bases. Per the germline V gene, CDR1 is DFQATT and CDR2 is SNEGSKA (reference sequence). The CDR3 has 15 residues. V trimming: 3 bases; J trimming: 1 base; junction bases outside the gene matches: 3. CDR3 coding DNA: TGCAGTGCTAGCACTAGCGGGAGTCGCACAGATACGCAGTATTTT. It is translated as CSASTSGSRTDTQYF.

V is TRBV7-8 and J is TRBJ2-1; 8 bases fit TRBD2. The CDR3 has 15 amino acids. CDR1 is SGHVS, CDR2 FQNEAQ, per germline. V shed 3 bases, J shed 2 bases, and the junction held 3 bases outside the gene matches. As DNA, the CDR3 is TGTGCCAGCAGCTTTAGCGGGAAGACCTACAATGAGCAGTTCTTC. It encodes CASSFSGKTYNEQFF.

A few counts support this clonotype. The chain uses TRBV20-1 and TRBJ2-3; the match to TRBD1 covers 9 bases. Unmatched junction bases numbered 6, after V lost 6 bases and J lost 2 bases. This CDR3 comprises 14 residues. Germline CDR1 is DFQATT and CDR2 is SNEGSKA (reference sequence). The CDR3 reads CSADRGGITDTQYF. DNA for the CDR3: TGCAGTGCCGACAGGGGGGGAATCACAGATACGCAGTATTTT.

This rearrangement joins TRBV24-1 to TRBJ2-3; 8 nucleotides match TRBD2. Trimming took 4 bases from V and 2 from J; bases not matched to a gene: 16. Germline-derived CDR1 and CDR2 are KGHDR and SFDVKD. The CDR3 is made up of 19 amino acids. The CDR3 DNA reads TGTGCCACCAGTGACGGAACTAGCGGAGGGGACTCGTACACAGATACGCAGTATTTT. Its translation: CATSDGTSGGDSYTDTQYF.

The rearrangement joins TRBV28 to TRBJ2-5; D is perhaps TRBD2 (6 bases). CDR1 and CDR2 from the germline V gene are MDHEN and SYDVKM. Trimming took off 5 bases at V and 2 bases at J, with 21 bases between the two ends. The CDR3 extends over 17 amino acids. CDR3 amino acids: CASSPTLWGGTQETQYF. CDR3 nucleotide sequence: TGTGCCAGCAGTCCGACCCTCTGGGGCGGGACTCAAGAGACCCAGTACTTC.

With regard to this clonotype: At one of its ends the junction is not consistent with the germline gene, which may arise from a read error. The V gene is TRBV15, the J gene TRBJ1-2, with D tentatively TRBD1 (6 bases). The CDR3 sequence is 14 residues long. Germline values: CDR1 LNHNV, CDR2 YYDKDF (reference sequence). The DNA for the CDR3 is TGTGCCGCCAGCACCCAACAGGGATTCCATGGCTACACCTTC. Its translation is CAASTQQGFHGYTF.

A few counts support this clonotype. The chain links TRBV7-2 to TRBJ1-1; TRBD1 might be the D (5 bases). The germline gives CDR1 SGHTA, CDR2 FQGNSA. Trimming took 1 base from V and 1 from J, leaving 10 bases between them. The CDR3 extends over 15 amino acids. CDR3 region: CASSLGGASNTEAFF. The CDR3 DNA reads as TGTGCCAGCAGCTTAGGGGGCGCGTCGAACACTGAAGCTTTCTTT.

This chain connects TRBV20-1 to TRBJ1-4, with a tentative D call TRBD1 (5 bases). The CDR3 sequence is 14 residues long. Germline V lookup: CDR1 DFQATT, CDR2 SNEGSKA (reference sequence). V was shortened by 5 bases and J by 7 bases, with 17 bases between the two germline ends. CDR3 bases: TGCAGTGCTCAGAGCGGGGGTCGTGGTGAAAAACTGTTTTTT. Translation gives CSAQSGGRGEKLFF.

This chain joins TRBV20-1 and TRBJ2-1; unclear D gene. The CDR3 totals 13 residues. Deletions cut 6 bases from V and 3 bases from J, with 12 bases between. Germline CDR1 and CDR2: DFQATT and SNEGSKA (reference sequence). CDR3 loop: CSAPPGHYNEQFF. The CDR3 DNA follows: TGCAGTGCCCCCCCCGGCCACTACAATGAGCAGTTCTTC.

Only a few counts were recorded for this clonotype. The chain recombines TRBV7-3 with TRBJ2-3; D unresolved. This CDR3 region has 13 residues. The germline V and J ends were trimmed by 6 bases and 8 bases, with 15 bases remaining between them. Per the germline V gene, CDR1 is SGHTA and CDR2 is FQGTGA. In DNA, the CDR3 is TGTGCCAGCAGTCCCGTTGGGGAAGGTACGCAGTATTTT. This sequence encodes CASSPVGEGTQYF.

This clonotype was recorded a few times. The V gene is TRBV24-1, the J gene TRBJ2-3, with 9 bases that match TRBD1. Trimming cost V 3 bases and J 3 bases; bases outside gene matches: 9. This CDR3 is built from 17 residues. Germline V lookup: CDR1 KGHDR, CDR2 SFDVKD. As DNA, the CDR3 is TGTGCCACCAGTGATCCGTCCGGGACAGGGTGGACAGATACGCAGTATTTT. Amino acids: CATSDPSGTGWTDTQYF.

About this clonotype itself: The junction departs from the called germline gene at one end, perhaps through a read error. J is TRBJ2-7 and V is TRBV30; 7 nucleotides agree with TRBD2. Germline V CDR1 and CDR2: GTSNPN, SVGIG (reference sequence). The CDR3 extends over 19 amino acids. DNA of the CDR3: TGCGCCTGGAGTGGCCCTCCTAGCGGCCCTACCCGTAGCGCCTACGAGCAGTACTTC. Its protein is CAWSGPPSGPTRSAYEQYF.

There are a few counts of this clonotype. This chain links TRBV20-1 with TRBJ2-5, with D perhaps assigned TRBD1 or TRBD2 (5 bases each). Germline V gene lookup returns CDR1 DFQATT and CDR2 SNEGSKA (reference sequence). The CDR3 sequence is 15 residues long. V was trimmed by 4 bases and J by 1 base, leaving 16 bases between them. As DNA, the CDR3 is TGCAGTGCTACCCGAACCGGGACGGCCCAAGAGACCCAGTACTTC. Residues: CSATRTGTAQETQYF.

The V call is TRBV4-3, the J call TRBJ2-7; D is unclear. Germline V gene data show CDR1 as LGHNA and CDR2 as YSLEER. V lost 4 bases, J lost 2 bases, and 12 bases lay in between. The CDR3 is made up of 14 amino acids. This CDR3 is CASSPAVWAYEQYF. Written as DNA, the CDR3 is TGCGCCAGCAGCCCTGCCGTGTGGGCCTACGAGCAGTACTTC.

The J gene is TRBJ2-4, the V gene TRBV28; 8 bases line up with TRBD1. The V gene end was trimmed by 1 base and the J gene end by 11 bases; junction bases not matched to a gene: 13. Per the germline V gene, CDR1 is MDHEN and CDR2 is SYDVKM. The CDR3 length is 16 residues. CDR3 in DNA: TGTGCCAGCAGTTTATTTACAGGGGGGTCCCAGGAGGTTCAGTACTTC. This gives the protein CASSLFTGGSQEVQYF.

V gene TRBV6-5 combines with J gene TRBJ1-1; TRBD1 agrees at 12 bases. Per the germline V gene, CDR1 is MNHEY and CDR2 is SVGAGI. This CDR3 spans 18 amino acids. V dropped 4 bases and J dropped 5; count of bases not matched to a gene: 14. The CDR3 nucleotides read TGTGCCAGCAGTTCCATTCATGACCGGGACAGGGGGCGAACTGAAGCTTTCTTT. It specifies CASSSIHDRDRGRTEAFF.

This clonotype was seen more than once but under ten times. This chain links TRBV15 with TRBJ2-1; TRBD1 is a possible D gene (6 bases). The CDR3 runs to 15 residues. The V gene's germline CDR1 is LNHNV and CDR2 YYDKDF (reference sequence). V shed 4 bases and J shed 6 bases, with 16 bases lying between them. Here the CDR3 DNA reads TGTGCCACCAGCAAATCCGGGACACGGGTCAATGAGCAGTTCTTC. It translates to CATSKSGTRVNEQFF.

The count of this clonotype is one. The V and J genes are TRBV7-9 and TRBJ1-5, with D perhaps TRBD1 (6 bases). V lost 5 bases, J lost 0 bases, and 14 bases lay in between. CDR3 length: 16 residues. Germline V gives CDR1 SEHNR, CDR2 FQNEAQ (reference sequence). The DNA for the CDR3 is TGTGCCAGCAGCCGCTTGGACAGCCATAGCAATCAGCCCCAGCATTTT. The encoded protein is CASSRLDSHSNQPQHF.

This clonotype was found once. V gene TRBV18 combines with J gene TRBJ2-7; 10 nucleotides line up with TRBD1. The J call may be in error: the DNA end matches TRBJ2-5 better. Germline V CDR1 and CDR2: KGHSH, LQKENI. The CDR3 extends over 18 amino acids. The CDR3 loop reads CASSPLHGTGDSKETQYF. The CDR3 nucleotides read TGTGCCAGCTCACCACTCCACGGGACAGGGGATAGCAAGGAGACCCAGTACTTC.

The CDR3 loop is CASNLELAENSYNEQFF. In nucleotides, the CDR3 is TGTGCCAGCAACCTTGAATTAGCGGAGAACTCCTACAATGAGCAGTTCTTC. The chain couples TRBV7-2 to TRBJ2-1; D might be TRBD2 (6 bases). Trimming shortened V by 7 bases and J by 0 bases, and 19 bases separated the two germline ends. Germline V lookup: CDR1 SGHTA, CDR2 FQGNSA. The CDR3 length is 17 residues.